This TCR beta chain comes out of a study of tumor and adjacent non-tumor tissue in lung cancer (dated by TCRdb to 2016 to 2019). With respect to the entire study: Of the cohort, 11 to 12 patients had adenocarcinoma, 2 had squamous cell carcinoma and 1 had small cell lung cancer. In total, sequencing yielded approximately 130,000,000 productive TCRbeta reads, which works out to an average of approximately 4.1 million reads per sample. For each patient, one tumor sample and one normal lung sample were taken, giving approximately 33 paired specimens that underwent TCRbeta CDR3 sequencing. Among the approximately 15 patients, ages ranged from roughly 31 to 85 years, around ten were men and 5 were women, and disease was TNM stage I to III. The study compared bulk TCRbeta repertoires between lung tumor tissue and matched distant non-tumor lung tissue from fewer than 19 lung cancer patients.

The CDR3 sequence holds 13 residues, the cysteine and phenylalanine included. The retained sequence is limited to the CDR3, 39 bases, with the frame set at the first base. The germline V gene specifies SQVTM as CDR1 and ANQGSEA as CDR2. RNA was isolated from bulk unsorted tissue, and RNA quality was assessed with a NanoDrop ND-1000 and an Agilent 2100. The donors were newly diagnosed lung cancer patients admitted for thoracic surgery in China from August to November 2014 who had not received prior chemotherapy. Patients with previous radiotherapy or chemotherapy, or with another concurrent cancer, were excluded from the study. Surgical tissue pieces of about 1-2.3 cm3 were preserved in RNAlater solution and were kept at -80 degrees C until use. The method was multiplex PCR. The sequencer was an Illumina HiSeq 2500. TCRbeta libraries were constructed through three rounds of nested PCR with primers (Table S4) according to protocols modified from ARM-PCR. Before sequencing, PCR products of 200-500 bp were cut from the gel and purified using the QIAquick gel extraction kit. The original pipeline was this. Reads were cleaned using Trimmomatic, were merged into complete CDR3 sequences using FLASH, and were assigned to V(D)J germline segments using MiTCR. VDJtools was used to compute clonal diversity as the inverse Simpson's index. A read counted as productive if the sequence was in-frame and lacked a premature stop codon. In-frame beta chains were kept once TCRdb had trimmed the public reads at Q25 with fastp and called clones with MiXCR. One record per CDR3 amino acid sequence lists the most common genes and DNA. TCRdb, not the authors, supplied the V and J calls. In all, the sample holds under 150,000 distinct CDR3 sequences, and around 66% of those were seen once. The ten largest account for roughly 18% of the sample.

General conclusions and limits of the study: Significantly higher TCR diversity (inverse Simpson) was observed in tumor tissue than in normal lung tissue (approximately 400 vs 170, P = 0.0075, Mann-Whitney U test). TCR diversity was significantly higher in younger patients, and greater tumor TCR diversity was associated with shorter overall survival and shorter disease-free survival. Peripheral blood was not sequenced, so blood TCRbeta repertoires were not examined in the lung cancer patients of the study. Neither the sequencing platform nor unique molecular identifiers are named or mentioned anywhere in the methods. A significantly larger cumulative share of the repertoire was made up by the top 100 clones in normal lung than in tumor tissue. Only approximately 14 patients were in the cohort, and the authors stated that larger samples and more detailed clinical data are needed.

Comment on this clonotype: The specificity of this receptor is unknown. Base qualities are not provided; no much larger clone lies one nucleotide away.

Recombination linked TRBV29-1 to TRBJ1-2, and 8 bases in between align with TRBD1. Sequenced input: lung tumor tissue. The sequence came from a man aged 55 to 69 with small cell lung cancer. The CDR3 protein is CNVRTGPNYGYTF. The bases are TGCAATGTTCGGACAGGGCCTAACTATGGCTACACCTTC.